The present T cell receptor (beta chain) was sequenced within a study of control samples from healthy donors and cancer patients. The CDR3 has 13 residues. Germline lookup yields CDR1 MNHEY and CDR2 SMNVEV (reference sequence). V was trimmed by 5 bases and J by 4 bases, leaving 11 bases between them. Clones were sequenced by immunoSEQ multiplex PCR, and TCRdb holds only the in-frame ones, with some missing. The sample contains fewer than 110,000 clones, roughly 90% of which appear only once. The rearrangement links TRBV27 to TRBJ1-2; TRBD1 is a possible D gene (5 bases). The receptor was derived from a man aged 25-40 years in good health. Material for sequencing was blood. CDR3 nucleotide sequence: TGTGCCAGCAGTCCCGGGACGGTCTATGGCTACACCTTC. Its protein is CASSPGTVYGYTF.